This TCR beta chain derives from a study of early T cells in non-severe SARS-CoV-2 infection. Study summary: It was bulk RNA from unsorted whole blood that was sequenced, and the chains were unpaired. Whole-study results and caveats: Clonotype matching in VDJdb favored anti-spike CD8 responses and did not capture private and CD4 specificities.

CDR1 is MDHEN and CDR2 is SYDVKM in the germline V gene. The CDR3 spans 15 residues. V lost 6 bases and J lost 0, with 9 bases in between. This clonotype was picked up a small number of times. Its cognate antigen is unknown. Individual cDNA molecules carried attached unique molecular identifiers. TCRdb reprocessed the 5' RACE reads with MiXCR, giving one entry per CDR3 protein. The table records under 65,000 distinct CDR3 sequences, around 12% of them present only once. What was sequenced was whole blood. The chain employs TRBV28 and TRBJ2-6; D gene uncertain. The TCR comes from an adult who was a healthcare worker with PCR-confirmed SARS-CoV-2 infection or an uninfected control (not recorded which). The CDR3 nucleotides are TGTGCCAGCAGAACCGGGCCCTCTGGGGCCAACGTCCTGACTTTC. Encoded protein: CASRTGPSGANVLTF.